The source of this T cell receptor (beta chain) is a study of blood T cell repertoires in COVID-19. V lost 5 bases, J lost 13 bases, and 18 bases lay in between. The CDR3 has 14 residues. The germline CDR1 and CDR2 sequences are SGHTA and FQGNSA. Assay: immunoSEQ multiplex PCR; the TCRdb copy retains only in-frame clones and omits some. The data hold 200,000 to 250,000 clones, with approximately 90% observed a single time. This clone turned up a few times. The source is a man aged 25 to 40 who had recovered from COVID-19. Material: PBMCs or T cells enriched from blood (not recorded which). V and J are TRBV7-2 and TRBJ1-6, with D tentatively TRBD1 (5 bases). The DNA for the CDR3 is TGTGCCAGCAGCCTTGCCCAAGGGGTTAAGCCCCTCCACTTT. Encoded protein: CASSLAQGVKPLHF. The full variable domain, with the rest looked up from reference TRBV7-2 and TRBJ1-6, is GAGVSQSPSNKVTEKGKDVELRCDPISGHTALYWYRQSLGQGLEFLIYFQGNSAPDKSGLPSDRFSAERTGGSVSTLTIQRTQQEDSAVYLCASSLAQGVKPLHFGNGTRLTVT.